The 10 T cell receptor beta chains reported below all come from one sample, sequenced in a study of blood T cell repertoires in COVID-19. The data were produced by immunoSEQ multiplex PCR, yet TCRdb's version contains in-frame clones alone and is incomplete. The sample lists roughly 64,000 clones, 78% occurring once. Sequenced sample: peripheral blood. All receptors come from a man between 60 and 75 years old with COVID-19, enrolled during active disease.

The V gene is TRBV27, the J gene TRBJ1-6; D is possibly TRBD1 (6 bases). Germline V gene sequence: CDR1 MNHEY, CDR2 SMNVEV (reference sequence). Trimming stripped 6 bases from V and 6 bases from J, with 12 bases between. The CDR3 contains 14 residues. The CDR3, as DNA: TGTGCCAGCAGCCACAGGGAAAGTAATTCACCCCTCCACTTT. As protein: CASSHRESNSPLHF.

This clone was observed a single time. This sequence joins TRBV4-1 and TRBJ2-2, with D perhaps TRBD2 (5 bases). The CDR3 has 13 residues. V dropped 1 base and J dropped 6 bases, with 6 bases sitting between them. The germline V gene has CDR1 MGHRA and CDR2 YSYEKL. This chain's CDR3 is CASSQAGAGELFF. In nucleotides, the CDR3 is TGCGCCAGCAGCCAAGCCGGGGCCGGGGAGCTGTTTTTT.

This clone was detected a few times. This chain joins TRBV5-4 and TRBJ2-1; 10 nucleotides line up with TRBD2. V lost 0 bases to trimming and J lost 4 bases; unmatched junction nucleotides: 4. The CDR3 loop spans 16 amino acids. The germline V gene encodes CDR1 SGHNT and CDR2 YYREEE (reference sequence). The CDR3 loop reads CASSLGGTSEYNEQFF. The DNA for the CDR3 is TGTGCCAGCAGCTTGGGGGGGACTAGCGAATACAATGAGCAGTTCTTC.

There are a few counts of this clone. This chain links TRBV5-5 with TRBJ1-2; D unclear. CDR1 and CDR2 from the germline V gene are SGHKS and YYEKEE (reference sequence). V was clipped by 4 bases and J by 2 bases, with 15 bases between them. The CDR3 runs to 15 residues. This CDR3 reads CASSQGRPGNYGYTF. The CDR3 nucleotides read TGTGCCAGCAGCCAAGGACGGCCGGGGAACTATGGCTACACCTTC.

V is TRBV18 and J is TRBJ2-7, with D possibly TRBD2 on 5 matching bases. V was trimmed by 0 bases and J by 4 bases, leaving 13 bases between them. CDR1 is KGHSH and CDR2 is LQKENI in the germline V gene. CDR3 length: 15 residues. The CDR3 region has the DNA TGTGCCAGCTCACCACCGTCCCCACTAGTATACGAGCAGTACTTC. Amino acid sequence: CASSPPSPLVYEQYF.

The table lists this clone with a few counts. V is TRBV7-9 and J is TRBJ2-7; the match to TRBD1 covers 7 bases. V gave up 5 bases and J gave up 0 bases; unmatched junction bases: 7. The CDR3 consists of 15 residues. From germline, CDR1 is SEHNR and CDR2 FQNEAQ (reference sequence). CDR3 sequence: CASSRGGFPSYEQYF. As DNA, the CDR3 is TGTGCCAGCAGCCGAGGGGGCTTTCCCTCCTACGAGCAGTACTTC.

The gene calls are TRBV9 and TRBJ1-5; no definite D call. The CDR3 contains 15 residues. Germline V gene sequence: CDR1 SGDLS, CDR2 YYNGEE. V was shortened by 3 bases and J by 0 bases, with 10 bases between the two germline ends. The CDR3 protein is CASSATPYSNQPQHF. As DNA, the CDR3 is TGTGCCAGCAGCGCGACACCATATAGCAATCAGCCCCAGCATTTT.

This clone was seen a single time. V is TRBV28 and J is TRBJ1-5, with D tentatively TRBD1 (6 bases). The CDR3 is 16 residues long. The V and J ends lost 2 bases and 4 bases respectively, with 15 bases between them. CDR1 is MDHEN, CDR2 SYDVKM, per germline. The CDR3 DNA reads as TGTGCCAGCAGTTTAGCCGGGACACTACTTAATCAGCCCCAGCATTTT. It encodes CASSLAGTLLNQPQHF.

The chain employs TRBV2 and TRBJ2-1; 8 nucleotides match TRBD1. Germline V lookup: CDR1 SNHLY, CDR2 FYNNEI. The CDR3 covers 15 residues. The ends lost 5 bases at V and 3 bases at J; junction bases unmatched: 6. The DNA for the CDR3 is TGTGCCAGCAGTTCGACAGGGGTCAACTACAATGAGCAGTTCTTC. This translates into CASSSTGVNYNEQFF.

The chain uses TRBV7-9 and TRBJ2-1; 15 bases are shared with TRBD2. Germline V lookup: CDR1 SEHNR, CDR2 FQNEAQ (reference sequence). Unmatched junction bases numbered 4, after V lost 11 bases and J lost 8 bases. The CDR3 loop spans 13 amino acids. In DNA form, the CDR3 reads TGTGCCGGGGGACTAGCGGGAGGTGATGAGCAGTTCTTC. Translating it yields CAGGLAGGDEQFF.